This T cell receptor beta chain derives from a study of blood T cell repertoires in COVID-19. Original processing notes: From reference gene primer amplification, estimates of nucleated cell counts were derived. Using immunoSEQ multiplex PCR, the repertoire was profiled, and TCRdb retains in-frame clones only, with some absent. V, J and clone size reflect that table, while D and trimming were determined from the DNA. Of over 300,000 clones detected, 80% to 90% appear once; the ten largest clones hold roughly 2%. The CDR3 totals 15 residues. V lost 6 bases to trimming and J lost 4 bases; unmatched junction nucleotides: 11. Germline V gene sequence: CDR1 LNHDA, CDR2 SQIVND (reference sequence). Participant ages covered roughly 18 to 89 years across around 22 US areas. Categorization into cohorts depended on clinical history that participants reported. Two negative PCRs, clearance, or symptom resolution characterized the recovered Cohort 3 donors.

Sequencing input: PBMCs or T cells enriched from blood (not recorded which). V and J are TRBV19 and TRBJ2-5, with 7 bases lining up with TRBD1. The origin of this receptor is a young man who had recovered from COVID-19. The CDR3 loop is CASSTNDRVRETQYF. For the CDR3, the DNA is TGTGCCAGTAGCACGAATGACAGGGTACGAGAGACCCAGTACTTC.